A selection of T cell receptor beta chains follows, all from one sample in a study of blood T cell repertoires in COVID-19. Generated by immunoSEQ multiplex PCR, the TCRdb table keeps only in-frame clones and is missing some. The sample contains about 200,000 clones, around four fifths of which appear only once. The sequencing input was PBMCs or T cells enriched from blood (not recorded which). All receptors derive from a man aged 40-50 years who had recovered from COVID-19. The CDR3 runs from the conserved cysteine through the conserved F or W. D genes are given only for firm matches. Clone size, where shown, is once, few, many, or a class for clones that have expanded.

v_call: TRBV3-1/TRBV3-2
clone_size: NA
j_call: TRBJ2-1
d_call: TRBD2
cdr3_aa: CASSLLGTSGKDEQFF
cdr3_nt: TGTGCCAGCAGCCTCCTAGGGACTAGCGGGAAGGATGAGCAGTTCTTC

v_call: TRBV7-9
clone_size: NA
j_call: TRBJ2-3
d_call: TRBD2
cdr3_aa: CASSSQLAGDSDTQYF
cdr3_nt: TGTGCCAGCAGCTCCCAACTAGCGGGAGATTCTGATACGCAGTATTTT

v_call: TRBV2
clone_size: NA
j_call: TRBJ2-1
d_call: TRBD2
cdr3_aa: CASRGAAAGGPTTREQFF
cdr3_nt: TGTGCCAGCAGGGGAGCAGCGGCGGGAGGCCCCACCACAAGAGAGCAGTTCTTC

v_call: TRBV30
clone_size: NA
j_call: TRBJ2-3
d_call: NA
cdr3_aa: CAWSVQNTQYF
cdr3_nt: TGTGCCTGGAGTGTACAGAATACGCAGTATTTT

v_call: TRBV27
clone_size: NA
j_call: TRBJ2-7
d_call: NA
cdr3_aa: CASSLSSAYEQYF
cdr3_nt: TGTGCCAGCAGTTTATCGTCGGCCTACGAGCAGTACTTC

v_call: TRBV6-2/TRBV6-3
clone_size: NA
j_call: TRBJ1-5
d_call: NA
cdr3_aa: CASSESLLNQPQHF
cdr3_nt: TGTGCCAGCAGTGAGAGCCTCTTAAATCAGCCCCAGCATTTT

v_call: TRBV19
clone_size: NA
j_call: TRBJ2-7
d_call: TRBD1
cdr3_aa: CASSDRGLPYEQYF
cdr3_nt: TGTGCCAGTAGTGACAGGGGGCTACCATACGAGCAGTACTTC

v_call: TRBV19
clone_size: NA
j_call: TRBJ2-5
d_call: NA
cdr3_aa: CASSIGTARGETQYF
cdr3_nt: TGTGCCAGTAGTATAGGGACGGCCCGGGGAGAGACCCAGTACTTC

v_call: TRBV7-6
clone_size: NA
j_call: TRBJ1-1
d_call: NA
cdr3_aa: CASRRTPWVENTEAFF
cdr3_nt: TGTGCCAGCAGACGGACACCGTGGGTAGAGAACACTGAAGCTTTCTTT

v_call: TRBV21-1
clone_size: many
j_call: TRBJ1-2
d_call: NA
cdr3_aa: CASSKGAGAREGYGYTF
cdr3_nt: TGTGCCAGCAGCAAAGGGGCGGGTGCGAGGGAGGGCTATGGCTACACCTTC

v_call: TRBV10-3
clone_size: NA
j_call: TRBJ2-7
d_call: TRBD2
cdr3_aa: CAISEREGPSYEQYF
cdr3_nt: TGTGCCATCAGCGAGCGGGAGGGTCCCTCCTACGAGCAGTACTTC

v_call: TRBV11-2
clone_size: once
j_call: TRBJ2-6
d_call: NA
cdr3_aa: CASRGGSHNVLTF
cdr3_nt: TGTGCCAGCAGGGGGGGTTCGCACAACGTCCTGACTTTC

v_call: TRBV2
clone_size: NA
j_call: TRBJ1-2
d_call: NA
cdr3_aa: CASSTRTEGLRGGYTF
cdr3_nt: TGTGCCAGCAGTACGCGGACCGAAGGACTAAGAGGTGGCTACACCTTC

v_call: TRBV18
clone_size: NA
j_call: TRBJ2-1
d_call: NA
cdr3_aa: CASSPLRLQGRGSNEQFF
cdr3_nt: TGTGCCAGCTCACCACTGCGATTACAGGGAAGAGGGAGCAATGAGCAGTTCTTC

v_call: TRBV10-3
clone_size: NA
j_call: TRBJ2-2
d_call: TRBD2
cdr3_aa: CAISRGTSGSTGELFF
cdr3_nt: TGTGCCATCAGCCGGGGGACTAGCGGGAGCACCGGGGAGCTGTTTTTT

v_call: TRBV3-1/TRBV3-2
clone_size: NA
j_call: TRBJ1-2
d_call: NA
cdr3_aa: CASSQGQAYGYTF
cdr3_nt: TGTGCCAGCAGCCAAGGACAGGCTTATGGCTACACCTTC

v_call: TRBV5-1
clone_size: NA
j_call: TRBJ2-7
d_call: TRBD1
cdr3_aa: CASSSGQGVPYEQYF
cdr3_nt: TGCGCCAGCAGCTCGGGACAGGGGGTCCCCTACGAGCAGTACTTC

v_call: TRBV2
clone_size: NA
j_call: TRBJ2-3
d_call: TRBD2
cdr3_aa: CASSERRAGLDTQYF
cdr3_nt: TGTGCCAGCAGTGAGCGCCGAGCGGGATTGGATACGCAGTATTTT

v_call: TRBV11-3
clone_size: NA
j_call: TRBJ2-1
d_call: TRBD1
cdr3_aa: CASSPGGTGVDEQFF
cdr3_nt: TGTGCCAGCAGCCCTGGCGGGACAGGGGTAGATGAGCAGTTCTTC

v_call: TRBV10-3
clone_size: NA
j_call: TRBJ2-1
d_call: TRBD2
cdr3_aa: CAIRGGVPYNEQFF
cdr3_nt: TGTGCCATCAGGGGAGGGGTCCCTTACAATGAGCAGTTCTTC

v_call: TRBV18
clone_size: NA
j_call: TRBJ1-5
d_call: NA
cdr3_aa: CASSPDRVKSAQHF
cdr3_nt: TGTGCCAGCTCACCAGATCGGGTAAAATCGGCCCAGCATTTT

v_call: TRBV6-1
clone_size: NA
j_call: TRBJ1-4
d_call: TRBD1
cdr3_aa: CASSDPPETGLTNEKLFF
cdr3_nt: TGTGCCAGCAGTGACCCACCTGAGACAGGGTTGACTAATGAAAAACTGTTTTTT

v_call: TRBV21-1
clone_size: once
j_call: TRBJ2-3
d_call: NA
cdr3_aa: CASLDSSIDTQYF
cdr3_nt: TGTGCCAGCCTCGACTCTAGTATAGATACGCAGTATTTT

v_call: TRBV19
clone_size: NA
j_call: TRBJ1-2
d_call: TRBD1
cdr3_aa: CASWYNEQGAPDGYTF
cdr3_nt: TGTGCCAGTTGGTATAACGAACAGGGGGCGCCGGATGGCTACACCTTC

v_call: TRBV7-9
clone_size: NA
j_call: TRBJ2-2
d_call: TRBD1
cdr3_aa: CASSRGTGGLIGELFF
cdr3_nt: TGTGCCAGCAGTAGAGGGACAGGGGGCCTGATCGGGGAGCTGTTTTTT

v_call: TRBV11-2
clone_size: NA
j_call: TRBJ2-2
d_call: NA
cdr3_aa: CASSFYRSTGELFF
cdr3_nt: TGTGCCAGCAGCTTTTACAGGAGCACCGGGGAGCTGTTTTTT

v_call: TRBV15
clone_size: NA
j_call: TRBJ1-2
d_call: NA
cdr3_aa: CATSSQDRGYTF
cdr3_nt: TGTGCCACCAGCTCCCAAGACAGGGGCTACACCTTC

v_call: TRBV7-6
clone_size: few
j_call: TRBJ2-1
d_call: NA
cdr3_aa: CASSSEVSSYNEQFF
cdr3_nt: TGTGCCAGCAGCTCCGAGGTTAGCTCCTACAATGAGCAGTTCTTC

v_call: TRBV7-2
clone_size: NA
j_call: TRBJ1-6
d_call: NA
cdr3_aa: CASSLGSQSYSPLHF
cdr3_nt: TGTGCCAGCAGCTTAGGATCCCAGTCGTATTCACCCCTCCACTTT

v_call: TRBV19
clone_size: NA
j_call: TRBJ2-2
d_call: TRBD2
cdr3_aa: CASSRASGSQNTGELFF
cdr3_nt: TGTGCCAGTAGTCGAGCTAGCGGGAGCCAGAACACCGGGGAGCTGTTTTTT

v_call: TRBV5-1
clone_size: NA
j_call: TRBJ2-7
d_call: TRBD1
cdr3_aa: CASSLAGGQGHIYEQYF
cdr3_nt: TGCGCCAGCAGCTTGGCCGGTGGACAGGGTCATATCTACGAGCAGTACTTC

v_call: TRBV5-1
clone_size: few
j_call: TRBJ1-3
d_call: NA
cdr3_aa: CASSSLTRGSSGNTIYF
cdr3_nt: TGCGCCAGCAGCTCCCTGACGAGGGGGTCGTCTGGAAACACCATATATTTT

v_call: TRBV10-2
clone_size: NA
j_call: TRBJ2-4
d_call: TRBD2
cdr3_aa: CASSVKRELKNIQYF
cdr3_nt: TGCGCCAGCAGTGTTAAGCGGGAGTTGAAAAACATTCAGTACTTC

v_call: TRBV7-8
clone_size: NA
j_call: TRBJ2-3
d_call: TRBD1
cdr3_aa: CASSLGTGGNTQYF
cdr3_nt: TGTGCCAGCAGCTTAGGGACAGGGGGCAATACGCAGTATTTT

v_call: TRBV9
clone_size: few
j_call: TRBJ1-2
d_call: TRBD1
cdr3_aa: CASSVRGQGMDGYTF
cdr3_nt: TGTGCCAGCAGCGTAAGGGGACAGGGGATGGATGGCTACACCTTC

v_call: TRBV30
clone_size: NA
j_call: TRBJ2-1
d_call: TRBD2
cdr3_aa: CAWSTLAGRQFF
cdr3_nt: TGTGCCTGGAGTACCCTAGCGGGGAGGCAGTTCTTC

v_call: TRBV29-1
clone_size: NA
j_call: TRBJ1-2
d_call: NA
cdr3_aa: CSVAGLNYGYTF
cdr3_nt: TGCAGCGTCGCGGGGCTCAACTATGGCTACACCTTC

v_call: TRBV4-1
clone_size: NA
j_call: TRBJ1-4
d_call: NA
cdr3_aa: CASSPLGGYDEKLFF
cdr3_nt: TGCGCCAGCAGCCCCCTAGGGGGATATGATGAAAAACTGTTTTTT

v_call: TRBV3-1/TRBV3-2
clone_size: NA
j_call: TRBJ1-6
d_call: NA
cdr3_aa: CASSPRLSSYNSPLHF
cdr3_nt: TGTGCCAGCAGCCCACGACTCAGCTCCTATAATTCACCCCTCCACTTT

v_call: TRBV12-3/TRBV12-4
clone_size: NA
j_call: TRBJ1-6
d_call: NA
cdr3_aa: CASSLLISPLHF
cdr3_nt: TGTGCCAGCAGCCTACTGATTTCACCCCTCCACTTT

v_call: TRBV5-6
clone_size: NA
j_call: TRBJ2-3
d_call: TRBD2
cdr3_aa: CASSPGTSGSTDTQYF
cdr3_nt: TGTGCCAGCAGCCCGGGGACTAGCGGGAGCACAGATACGCAGTATTTT

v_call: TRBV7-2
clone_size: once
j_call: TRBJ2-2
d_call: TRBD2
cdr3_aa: CASSPFAGAGTGELFF
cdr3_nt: TGTGCCAGCAGCCCTTTCGCGGGAGCGGGCACCGGGGAGCTGTTTTTT

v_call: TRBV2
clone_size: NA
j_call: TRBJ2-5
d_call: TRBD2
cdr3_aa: CASSTTGLAGEETQYF
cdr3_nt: TGTGCCAGCAGCACGACGGGACTAGCGGGAGAAGAGACCCAGTACTTC

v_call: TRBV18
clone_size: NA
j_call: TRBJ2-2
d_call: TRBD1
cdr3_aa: CASSQRTGGSTGELFF
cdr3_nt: TGTGCCAGCTCACAAAGGACAGGGGGCTCAACCGGGGAGCTGTTTTTT

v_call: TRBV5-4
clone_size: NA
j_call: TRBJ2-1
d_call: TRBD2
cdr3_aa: CAVRTSSYNEQFF
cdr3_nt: TGTGCCGTCCGGACTAGCTCTTACAATGAGCAGTTCTTC

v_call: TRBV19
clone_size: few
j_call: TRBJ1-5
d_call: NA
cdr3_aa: CASRRDRDLNQPQHF
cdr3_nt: TGTGCCAGTAGAAGAGACAGAGATCTAAATCAGCCCCAGCATTTT

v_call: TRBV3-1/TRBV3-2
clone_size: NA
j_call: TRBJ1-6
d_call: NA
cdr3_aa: CASSLRRDYNSPLHF
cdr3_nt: TGTGCCAGCAGCTTACGACGGGACTATAATTCACCCCTCCACTTT

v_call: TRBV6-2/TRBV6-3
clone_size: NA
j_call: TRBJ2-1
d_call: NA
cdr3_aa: CASSYSFPNYNEQFF
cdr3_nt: TGTGCCAGCAGTTACTCTTTCCCTAACTACAATGAGCAGTTCTTC

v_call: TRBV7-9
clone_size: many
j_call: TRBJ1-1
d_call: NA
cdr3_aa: CASSFLAENTEAFF
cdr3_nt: TGTGCCAGCAGCTTCCTGGCGGAGAACACTGAAGCTTTCTTT

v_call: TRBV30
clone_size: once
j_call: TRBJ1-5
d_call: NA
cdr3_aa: CACQGSGNQPQHF
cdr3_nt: TGTGCCTGCCAGGGCTCCGGCAATCAGCCCCAGCATTTT

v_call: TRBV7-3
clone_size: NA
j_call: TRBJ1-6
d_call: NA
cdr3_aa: CASAEGSAGSPLHF
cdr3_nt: TGTGCCAGCGCGGAGGGCTCGGCTGGTTCACCCCTCCACTTT

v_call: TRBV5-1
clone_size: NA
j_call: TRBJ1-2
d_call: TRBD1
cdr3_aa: CASRRTGGAYGYTF
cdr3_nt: TGCGCCAGCAGACGGACAGGGGGAGCCTATGGCTACACCTTC

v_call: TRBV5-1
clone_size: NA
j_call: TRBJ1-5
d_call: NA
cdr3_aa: CASSLDGETVQPQHF
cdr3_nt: TGCGCCAGCAGCTTGGACGGGGAGACGGTTCAGCCCCAGCATTTT

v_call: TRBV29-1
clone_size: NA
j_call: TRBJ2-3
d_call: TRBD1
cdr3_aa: CSAIPGQGGGDTQYF
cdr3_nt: TGCAGCGCTATACCGGGACAGGGGGGAGGAGATACGCAGTATTTT

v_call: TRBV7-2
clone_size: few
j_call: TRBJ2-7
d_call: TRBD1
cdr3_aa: CASSRKGQGNSYEQYF
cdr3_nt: TGTGCCAGCAGCCGCAAGGGACAGGGAAACTCCTACGAGCAGTACTTC